Listed here is a single T cell receptor (beta chain). The method was immunoSEQ multiplex PCR; TCRdb's version includes in-frame clones alone and lacks a portion of them. The sample lists roughly 2.1 million clones, about 93% occurring once. The sample originates from a study of shared clonotypes between healthy human individuals. The naive CD8 population came from CD45RO-negative cells selected for CCR7, without terminally differentiated effector memory CD45RA+ cells. Germline V lookup: CDR1 MNHEY, CDR2 SMNVEV (reference sequence). With 1 base removed from V and 6 bases from J, the gap between germline ends came to 12 bases. The CDR3 runs 14 residues.

The sequence was collected from a man younger than 35 in good health. Some clones in this sample may be carry-over from other donors' samples. The chain joins TRBV27 to TRBJ1-1; D perhaps matches TRBD1 (6 bases). Sequenced material: naive CD8+ T cells from PBMCs. In DNA form, the CDR3 reads TGTGCCAGCAGTTTATACAGGGTGGGCGCTGAAGCTTTCTTT. It is translated as CASSLYRVGAEAFF.